Below, 28 T cell receptor beta chains from the same sample are listed, as sequenced in a study of T cell responses to AZD1222 COVID-19 vaccine. Here immunoSEQ multiplex PCR was the method, and the copy in TCRdb shows in-frame clones only, minus some. The data contain 200,000 or so clones, around 90% of them singletons. Sequenced here: peripheral blood, sampled on day 0 of AZD1222 vaccination. These receptors all come from an adult in good health.

J is TRBJ1-2 and V is TRBV6-5; a possible D gene is TRBD1 (5 bases). Germline assignment: CDR1 MNHEY and CDR2 SVGAGI. The CDR3 covers 14 residues. The germline V and J ends were trimmed by 7 bases and 8 bases, with 20 bases remaining between them. The DNA of the CDR3 is TGTGCCAGCACCCCCGGGGGGTTTCGGGGGGGCTACACCTTC. The encoded protein is CASTPGGFRGGYTF.

This rearrangement joins TRBV7-2 to TRBJ2-4, with D unclear. The CDR3 runs to 14 residues. The V gene's germline CDR1 is SGHTA and CDR2 FQGNSA. With 1 base removed from V and 0 bases from J, the gap between germline ends came to 4 bases. CDR3 sequence reads: CASSLGIAKNIQYF. The CDR3 nucleotides read TGTGCCAGCAGCTTAGGCATAGCCAAAAACATTCAGTACTTC.

The chain recombines TRBV5-1 with TRBJ1-2; TRBD1 matches at 9 bases. Losses at the gene ends were 3 bases for V and 0 bases for J; bases not matched to a gene: 3. The CDR3 is 15 residues long. Germline V gives CDR1 SGHRS, CDR2 YFSETQ. The CDR3 loop reads CASSWGDRANYGYTF. The CDR3 coding sequence is TGCGCCAGCAGCTGGGGGGACAGGGCTAACTATGGCTACACCTTC. Looking up the rest from reference TRBV5-1 and TRBJ1-2 gives the full variable domain: KAGVTQTPRYLIKTRGQQVTLSCSPISGHRSVSWYQQTPGQGLQFLFEYFSETQRNKGNFPGRFSGRQFSNSRSEMNVSTLELGDSALYLCASSWGDRANYGYTFGSGTRLTVV.

The J gene is TRBJ1-6, the V gene TRBV2; possible D gene TRBD1, 6 bases. The CDR3 covers 15 residues. Germline loops: CDR1 SNHLY, CDR2 FYNNEI. V lost 1 base and J 2 bases, leaving 6 bases between the germline ends. The CDR3 reads CASSEGQAYNSPLHF. CDR3 DNA: TGTGCCAGCAGTGAAGGACAGGCCTATAATTCACCCCTCCACTTT.

This chain uses TRBV2 with TRBJ1-6; maybe TRBD1 (5 bases). Germline V lookup: CDR1 SNHLY, CDR2 FYNNEI. This CDR3 spans 14 amino acids. Trimming took off 4 bases at V and 7 bases at J, with 11 bases between the two ends. CDR3 protein: CASSVRQRNSPLHF. CDR3 DNA sequence: TGTGCCAGCAGTGTTAGACAGCGAAATTCACCCCTCCACTTT.

V and J are TRBV9 and TRBJ1-2; D is unclear. CDR1 is SGDLS, CDR2 YYNGEE, per germline. V was clipped by 4 bases and J by 4 bases, with 20 bases between them. This CDR3 is 16 amino acids long. CDR3 region: CASSRDGEGHTYGYTF. As DNA, the CDR3 is TGTGCCAGCAGCCGTGACGGCGAGGGTCATACCTATGGCTACACCTTC.

This clone was detected only a few times. This chain links TRBV3-1 (or the pseudogene TRBV3-2) with TRBJ2-2; 10 bases agree with TRBD2. CDR3 length equals 15 residues. The junction had 7 bases not matched to a gene; V was cut back by 6 bases and J by 6 bases. The germline V gene encodes CDR1 LGHDT and CDR2 YNNKEL (reference sequence). Written as DNA, the CDR3 is TGTGCCAGCAGTACCGGGACTAGCGTGCCCGGGGAGCTGTTTTTT. Translation gives CASSTGTSVPGELFF.

V is TRBV27 and J is TRBJ2-1; 8 bases agree with TRBD1. CDR1 MNHEY and CDR2 SMNVEV come from the germline V gene (reference sequence). V gave up 4 bases and J gave up 12 bases; unmatched junction bases: 11. This CDR3 spans 14 amino acids. Here the CDR3 reads CASSWTGQHKGQFF. The CDR3 bases are TGTGCCAGCAGTTGGACAGGGCAACATAAGGGGCAGTTCTTC.

The rearrangement joins TRBV5-1 to TRBJ2-1, with no clear D. CDR3 length: 14 residues. Deletions cut 7 bases from V and 1 base from J, with 12 bases between. CDR1 is SGHRS and CDR2 is YFSETQ in the germline V gene. The CDR3 loop reads CASVPQLSYNEQFF. DNA for the CDR3: TGCGCCAGCGTCCCACAGCTGTCCTACAATGAGCAGTTCTTC.

The chain couples TRBV7-9 to TRBJ2-2; D unresolved. The CDR3 length is 14 residues. Germline CDR1 is SEHNR and CDR2 is FQNEAQ (reference sequence). Trimming took 1 base from V and 1 from J, leaving 4 bases between them. DNA for the CDR3: TGTGCCAGCAGCTTAGAATTGAACACCGGGGAGCTGTTTTTT. It is translated as CASSLELNTGELFF.

V is TRBV5-6 and J is TRBJ2-1, with 7 bases lining up with TRBD1. The CDR3 totals 14 residues. Germline assignment: CDR1 SGHDT and CDR2 YYEEEE. V gave up 3 bases and J gave up 7 bases; unmatched junction bases: 7. The CDR3 spells CASSYGDRVNEQFF. DNA of the CDR3: TGTGCCAGCAGCTACGGCGACAGGGTTAATGAGCAGTTCTTC.

This clone was observed a single time. This chain uses TRBV18 with TRBJ1-6; TRBD1 might be the D (6 bases). V dropped 6 bases and J dropped 11 bases, with 17 bases sitting between them. There are 14 residues in the CDR3. Germline assignment: CDR1 KGHSH and CDR2 LQKENI. Here the CDR3 DNA reads TGTGCCAGCTCCCATAACAGGGATTTGGCACCCCTCCACTTT. This codes for CASSHNRDLAPLHF.

As DNA, the CDR3 is TGTGCCAGCAGTGAAGAAAGGTGGACAGGGGATCGTGGCTACACCTTC. This codes for CASSEERWTGDRGYTF. The rearrangement joins TRBV6-1 to TRBJ1-2, with 9 bases that match TRBD1. V shed 1 base and J 7 bases; nucleotides not matched to a gene: 10. Germline V lookup: CDR1 MNHNS, CDR2 SASEGT. The CDR3 is made up of 16 amino acids.

The chain combines TRBV14 with TRBJ1-2; the D is unclear. The CDR3 extends over 13 amino acids. Germline lookup yields CDR1 SGHDN and CDR2 FVKESK. Trimming stripped 0 bases from V and 5 bases from J, with 7 bases between. CDR3 nucleotide sequence: TGTGCCAGCAGCCAAGATCTGGGTTATGGCTACACCTTC. This translates into CASSQDLGYGYTF.

This clone was recorded only once. This chain links TRBV28 with TRBJ2-5; D may be TRBD2 (5 bases). This CDR3 is built from 16 residues. The V end lost 6 bases, the J end lost 5 bases, and 22 bases lay between the germline ends. Germline-derived CDR1 and CDR2 are MDHEN and SYDVKM. CDR3 sequence (DNA): TGTGCCAGCAGGACTAATAAAGATGGCCGGAGGGAGACCCAGTACTTC. Protein: CASRTNKDGRRETQYF. Full variable domain (missing parts from reference TRBV28 and TRBJ2-5): DVKVTQSSRYLVKRTGEKVFLECVQDMDHENMFWYRQDPGLGLRLIYFSYDVKMKEKGDIPEGYSVSREKKERFSLILESASTNQTSMYLCASRTNKDGRRETQYFGPGTRLLVL.

The rearrangement joins TRBV15 to TRBJ1-2, with 7 bases identical to TRBD1. V lost 1 base and J lost 8; bases outside the gene matches: 4. The CDR3 contains 13 residues. Germline CDR1 and CDR2: LNHNV and YYDKDF (reference sequence). CDR3: CATSRAQGEGYTF. The DNA of the CDR3 is TGTGCCACCAGCAGAGCGCAGGGGGAGGGCTACACCTTC.

The chain links TRBV6-5 to TRBJ1-2; D gene ambiguous. The V gene's germline CDR1 is MNHEY and CDR2 SVGAGI. V gave up 0 bases and J gave up 6 bases, with 14 bases separating them. The CDR3 has 15 residues. DNA for the CDR3: TGTGCCAGCAGTTACTCGGAGGGCCGCGCGGATGGCTACACCTTC. This translates into CASSYSEGRADGYTF.

The CDR3 protein is CASSSPGGLGGGYTF. CDR3 sequence (DNA): TGTGCCAGCAGTTCGCCGGGGGGCCTGGGGGGAGGCTACACCTTC. The gene calls are TRBV28 and TRBJ1-2; maybe TRBD1 (6 bases). Germline V CDR1 and CDR2: MDHEN, SYDVKM. V gave up 4 bases and J gave up 8 bases, with 20 bases separating them. The CDR3 is 15 amino acids.

The chain combines TRBV3-1 (or the pseudogene TRBV3-2) with TRBJ1-3; D unclear. V dropped 0 bases and J dropped 0 bases, with 15 bases sitting between them. This CDR3 has 18 amino acids. Per germline, CDR1 LGHDT and CDR2 YNNKEL (reference sequence). The CDR3 nucleotides are TGTGCCAGCAGCCAAGATAGAGTGTCAGTCAGCTCTGGAAACACCATATATTTT. Protein product: CASSQDRVSVSSGNTIYF.

The gene calls are TRBV10-3 and TRBJ1-4, with TRBD1 matching over 8 bases. The V gene's germline CDR1 is ENHRY and CDR2 SYGVKD. Trimming took 3 bases from V and 8 from J; bases not matched to a gene: 5. This CDR3 region has 14 residues. The CDR3: CAISDDRGREKLFF. In nucleotides, the CDR3 is TGTGCCATCAGTGACGACAGGGGAAGGGAAAAACTGTTTTTT.

The rearrangement links TRBV5-5 to TRBJ2-7; the D call may be TRBD1 or TRBD2 (5 bases each). The V and J ends lost 0 bases and 3 bases respectively, with 10 bases between them. Looked up from germline, CDR1 is SGHKS and CDR2 is YYEKEE (reference sequence). This CDR3 spans 14 amino acids. CDR3 in DNA: TGTGCCAGCAGCTTGGGACAGCGGATCTACGAGCAGTACTTC. The encoded protein is CASSLGQRIYEQYF. The entire variable domain, with the rest obtained from reference TRBV5-5 and TRBJ2-7, is as follows: DAGVTQSPTHLIKTRGQQVTLRCSPISGHKSVSWYQQVLGQGPQFIFQYYEKEERGRGNFPDRFSARQFPNYSSELNVNALLLGDSALYLCASSLGQRIYEQYFGPGTRLTVT.

The chain joins TRBV28 to TRBJ1-2; possibly TRBD1 for D (5 bases). This CDR3 contains 15 residues. Germline CDR1 and CDR2: MDHEN and SYDVKM. Trimming shortened V by 6 bases and J by 4 bases, and 18 bases separated the two germline ends. CDR3 amino acids: CASRRQGEETYGYTF. The CDR3 region has the DNA TGTGCCAGCAGACGTCAGGGCGAGGAAACCTATGGCTACACCTTC.

This chain links TRBV4-3 with TRBJ2-1; tentative D call: TRBD2 (6 bases). This CDR3 comprises 13 residues. Trimming removed 8 bases from V and 1 base from J, with 9 bases in between. Germline CDR1 and CDR2: LGHNA and YSLEER. CDR3 sequence: CASGGPSYNEQFF. CDR3 coding DNA: TGCGCCAGCGGAGGGCCGTCCTACAATGAGCAGTTCTTC.

This clone has only one observation. This rearrangement joins TRBV7-9 to TRBJ2-3; D is possibly TRBD2 (7 bases). Trimming stripped 5 bases from V and 3 bases from J, with 21 bases between. CDR3 length equals 17 residues. Per germline, CDR1 SEHNR and CDR2 FQNEAQ (reference sequence). CDR3 in amino acids: CASSQRRVGGATDTQYF. CDR3 sequence (DNA): TGTGCCAGCAGCCAAAGGCGGGTTGGGGGGGCAACAGATACGCAGTATTTT.

The V and J genes are TRBV5-1 and TRBJ1-1, with unresolved D. Trimming took 5 bases from V and 4 from J, leaving 12 bases between them. This CDR3 region has 13 residues. CDR1 is SGHRS and CDR2 is YFSETQ in the germline V gene. The CDR3 here is CASRGNDVTEAFF. The CDR3 DNA reads TGCGCCAGCAGAGGGAATGATGTCACTGAAGCTTTCTTT. Drawing the rest from reference TRBV5-1 and TRBJ1-1, the complete variable domain is KAGVTQTPRYLIKTRGQQVTLSCSPISGHRSVSWYQQTPGQGLQFLFEYFSETQRNKGNFPGRFSGRQFSNSRSEMNVSTLELGDSALYLCASRGNDVTEAFFGQGTRLTVV.

The rearrangement uses TRBV5-1 and TRBJ2-1, with D hard to call. The germline gives CDR1 SGHRS, CDR2 YFSETQ. This CDR3 is 15 amino acids long. Trimming left V 2 bases short and J 0 bases short, with 9 bases between. CDR3 sequence: CASSFNSGSYNEQFF. The CDR3 DNA is TGCGCCAGCAGCTTCAATTCAGGCTCCTACAATGAGCAGTTCTTC.

The V and J genes are TRBV7-2 and TRBJ2-2; D is undetermined. Germline V gene lookup returns CDR1 SGHTA and CDR2 FQGNSA. V was shortened by 5 bases and J by 5 bases, with 9 bases between the two germline ends. The CDR3 runs to 13 residues. The DNA of the CDR3 is TGTGCCAGCAGCCCCAACCCAACCGGGGAGCTGTTTTTT. Its translation: CASSPNPTGELFF. Drawing the rest from reference TRBV7-2 and TRBJ2-2, the complete variable domain is GAGVSQSPSNKVTEKGKDVELRCDPISGHTALYWYRQSLGQGLEFLIYFQGNSAPDKSGLPSDRFSAERTGGSVSTLTIQRTQQEDSAVYLCASSPNPTGELFFGEGSRLTVL.

In this sample, this clone turned up once. The chain couples TRBV6-6 to TRBJ1-6, with TRBD1 as a possible D gene (5 bases). With 4 bases removed from V and 5 bases from J, the gap between germline ends came to 12 bases. This CDR3 is 15 amino acids long. CDR1 is MNHNY, CDR2 SVGAGI, per germline (reference sequence). CDR3 nucleotide sequence: TGTGCCAGCAGTTCGACAGCCGTGAATAATTCACCCCTCCACTTT. Protein: CASSSTAVNNSPLHF.